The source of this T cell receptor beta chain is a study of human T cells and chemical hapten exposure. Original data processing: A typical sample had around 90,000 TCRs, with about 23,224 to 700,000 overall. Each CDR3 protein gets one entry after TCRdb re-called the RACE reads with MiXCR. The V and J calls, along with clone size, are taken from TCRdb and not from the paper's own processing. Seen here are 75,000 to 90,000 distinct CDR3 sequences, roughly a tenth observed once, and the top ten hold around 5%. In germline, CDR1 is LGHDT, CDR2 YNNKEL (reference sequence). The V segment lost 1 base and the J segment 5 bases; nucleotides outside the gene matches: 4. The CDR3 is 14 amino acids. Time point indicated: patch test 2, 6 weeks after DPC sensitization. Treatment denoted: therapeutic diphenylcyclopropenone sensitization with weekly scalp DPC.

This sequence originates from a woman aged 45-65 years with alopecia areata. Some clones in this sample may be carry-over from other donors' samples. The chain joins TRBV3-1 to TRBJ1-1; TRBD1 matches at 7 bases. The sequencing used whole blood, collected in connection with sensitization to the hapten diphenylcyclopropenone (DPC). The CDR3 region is CASSQVSGGTEAFF. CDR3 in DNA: TGTGCCAGCAGCCAAGTATCAGGGGGGACTGAAGCTTTCTTT.